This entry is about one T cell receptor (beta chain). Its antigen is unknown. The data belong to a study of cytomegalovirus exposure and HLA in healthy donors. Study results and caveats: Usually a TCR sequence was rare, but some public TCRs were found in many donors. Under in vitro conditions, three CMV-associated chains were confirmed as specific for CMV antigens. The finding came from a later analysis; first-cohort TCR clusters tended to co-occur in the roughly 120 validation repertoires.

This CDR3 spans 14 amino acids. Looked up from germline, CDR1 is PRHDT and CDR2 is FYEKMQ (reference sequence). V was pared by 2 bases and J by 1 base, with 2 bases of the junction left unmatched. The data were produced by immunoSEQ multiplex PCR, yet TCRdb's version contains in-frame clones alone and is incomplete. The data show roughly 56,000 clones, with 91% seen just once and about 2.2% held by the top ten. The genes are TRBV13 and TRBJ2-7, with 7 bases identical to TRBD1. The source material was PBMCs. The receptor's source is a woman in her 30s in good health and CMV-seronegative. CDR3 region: CASSLSQGSYEQYF. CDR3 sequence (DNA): TGTGCCAGCAGCTTATCACAGGGGTCCTACGAGCAGTACTTC.